This entry is about one T cell receptor (beta chain). Its antigen is undetermined. Sequencing used immunoSEQ multiplex PCR; TCRdb keeps in-frame clones, though not all of them. The table includes some 100,000 clones, about 91% detected once. This CDR3 region has 15 residues. Trimming cost V 5 bases and J 7 bases; bases outside gene matches: 8. Germline V gene lookup returns CDR1 MNHEY and CDR2 SMNVEV (reference sequence). The sample originates from a study of siplizumab effects on memory and regulatory T cells. Study outcomes and limitations: Mean Treg-derived proportions of mappable alloreactive CD4+ clones were approximately 69% for siplizumab and 26.9% for controls. In the presence of siplizumab, alloreactive sequences traceable to unstimulated CD4+ memory cells were significantly reduced.

The source of this sequence is a human donor in good health. Some clones in this sample may be carry-over from other donors' samples. Sequencing was performed on CD4+ T cells sorted from blood. The gene calls are TRBV27 and TRBJ2-2; TRBD1 agrees at 9 bases. The CDR3 loop is CASSRGQGFGGELFF. The CDR3 coding sequence is TGTGCCAGCAGTAGGGGACAGGGTTTTGGCGGGGAGCTGTTTTTT.